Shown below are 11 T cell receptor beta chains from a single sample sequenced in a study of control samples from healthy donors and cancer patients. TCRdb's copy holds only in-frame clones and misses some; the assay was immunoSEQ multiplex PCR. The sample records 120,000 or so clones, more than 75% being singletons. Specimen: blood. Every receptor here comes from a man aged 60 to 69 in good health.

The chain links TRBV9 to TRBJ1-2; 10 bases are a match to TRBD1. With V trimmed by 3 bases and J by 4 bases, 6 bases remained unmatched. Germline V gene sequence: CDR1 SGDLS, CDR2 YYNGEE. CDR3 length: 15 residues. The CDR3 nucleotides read TGTGCCAGCAGCGGACAGGGGGCGCAGAGCTATGGCTACACCTTC. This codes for CASSGQGAQSYGYTF.

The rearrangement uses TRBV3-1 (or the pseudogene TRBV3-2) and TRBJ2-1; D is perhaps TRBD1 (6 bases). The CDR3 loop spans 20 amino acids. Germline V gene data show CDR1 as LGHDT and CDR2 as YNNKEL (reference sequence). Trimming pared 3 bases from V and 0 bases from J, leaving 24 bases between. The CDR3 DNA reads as TGTGCCAGCAGCCACTCAACCGGGACATCCTCTTCAAGCTCCTACAATGAGCAGTTCTTC. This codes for CASSHSTGTSSSSSYNEQFF.

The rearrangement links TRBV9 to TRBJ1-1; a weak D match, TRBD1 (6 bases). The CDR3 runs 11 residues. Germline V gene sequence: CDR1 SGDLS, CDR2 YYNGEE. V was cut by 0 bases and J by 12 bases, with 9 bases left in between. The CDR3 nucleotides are TGTGCCAGCAGCGTAGACGGGGGGCCTTTCTTT. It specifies CASSVDGGPFF.

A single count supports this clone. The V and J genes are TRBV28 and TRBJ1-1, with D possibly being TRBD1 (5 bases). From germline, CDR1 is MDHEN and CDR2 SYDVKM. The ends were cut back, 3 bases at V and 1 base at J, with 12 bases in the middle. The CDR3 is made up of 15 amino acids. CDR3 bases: TGTGCCAGCAGTTTTTCCTGGGGCAAGAACACTGAAGCTTTCTTT. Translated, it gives CASSFSWGKNTEAFF.

The CDR3 spells CATRRGLEKLFF. The CDR3 region has the DNA TGTGCCACCCGCAGGGGGTTGGAAAAACTGTTTTTT. The gene calls are TRBV28 and TRBJ1-4; 7 bases are shared with TRBD1. V shed 10 bases and J 8 bases; nucleotides not matched to a gene: 7. Germline V gives CDR1 MDHEN, CDR2 SYDVKM. The CDR3 is made up of 12 amino acids.

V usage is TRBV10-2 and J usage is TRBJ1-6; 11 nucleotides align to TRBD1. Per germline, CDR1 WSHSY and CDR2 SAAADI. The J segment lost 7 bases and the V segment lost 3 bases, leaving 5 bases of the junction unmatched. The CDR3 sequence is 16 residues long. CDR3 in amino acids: CASSDGTGGGNSPLHF. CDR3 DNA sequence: TGCGCCAGCAGTGATGGGACAGGGGGGGGGAATTCACCCCTCCACTTT.

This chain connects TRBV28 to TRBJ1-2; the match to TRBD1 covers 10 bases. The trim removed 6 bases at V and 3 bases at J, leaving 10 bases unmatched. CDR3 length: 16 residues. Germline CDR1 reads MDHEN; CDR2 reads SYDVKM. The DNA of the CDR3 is TGTGCCAGCAGCATCCTCCCCGGGACAGGGGACTATGGCTACACCTTC. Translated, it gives CASSILPGTGDYGYTF.

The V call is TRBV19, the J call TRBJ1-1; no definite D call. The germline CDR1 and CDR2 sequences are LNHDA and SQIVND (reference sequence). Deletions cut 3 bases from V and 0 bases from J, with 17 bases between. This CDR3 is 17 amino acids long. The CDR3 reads CASSMSRAGRVNTEAFF. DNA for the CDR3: TGTGCCAGTAGTATGTCCCGGGCAGGACGAGTGAACACTGAAGCTTTCTTT.

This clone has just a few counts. CDR3 bases: TGCGCCAGCAGCTCTCAAGGACAGGGAAGTGAAAAACTGTTTTTT. Encoded protein: CASSSQGQGSEKLFF. The genes are TRBV5-1 and TRBJ1-4, with 8 bases lining up with TRBD1. Trimming at V came to 3 bases and at J to 7 bases, leaving 8 bases not matched to a gene. The CDR3 loop spans 15 amino acids. Germline values: CDR1 SGHRS, CDR2 YFSETQ.

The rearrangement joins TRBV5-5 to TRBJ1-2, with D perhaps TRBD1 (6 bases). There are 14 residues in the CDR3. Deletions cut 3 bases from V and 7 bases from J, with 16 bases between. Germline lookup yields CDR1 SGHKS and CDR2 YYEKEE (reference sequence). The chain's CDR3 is CASSSTGSFTGYTF. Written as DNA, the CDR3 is TGTGCCAGCAGCTCGACAGGCTCCTTCACTGGCTACACCTTC.

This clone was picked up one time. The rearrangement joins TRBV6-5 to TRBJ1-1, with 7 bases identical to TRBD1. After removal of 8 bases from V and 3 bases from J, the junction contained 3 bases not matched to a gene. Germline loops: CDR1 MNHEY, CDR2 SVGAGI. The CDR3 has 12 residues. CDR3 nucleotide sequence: TGTGCCAGCTACAGGGGTGACACTGAAGCTTTCTTT. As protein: CASYRGDTEAFF.